The 7 T cell receptor beta chains given below trace back to one sample, sequenced in a study of identical twins listed by TCRdb under 2016. Preparation of the library involved 5' RACE. Sequenced using an Illumina HiSeq 2000. Using fastp at Q25 and MiXCR, TCRdb reprocessed the public reads and kept productive beta chains. Here each entry gathers all rows of one CDR3 protein and keeps the most common genes and DNA. The sample table shows 1,800,000 or so distinct CDR3 sequences, and under 35% are seen once. The top ten constitute about 0.27% of the sample. Sample: cord blood. These receptors were collected from a newborn girl in good health.

The gene calls are TRBV6-1 and TRBJ2-1; 8 nucleotides align to TRBD1. Germline values: CDR1 MNHNS, CDR2 SASEGT. V trimming: 1 base; J trimming: 2 bases; junction bases outside the gene matches: 1. The CDR3 is 15 amino acids. DNA of the CDR3: TGTGCCAGCAGTGAAGGGGACAGGCCCTACAATGAGCAGTTCTTC. This encodes CASSEGDRPYNEQFF.

The chain combines TRBV7-2 with TRBJ2-3; D is perhaps TRBD2 (5 bases). The CDR3 sequence is 14 residues long. Trimming shortened V by 5 bases and J by 1 base, and 10 bases separated the two germline ends. CDR1 and CDR2 (germline): SGHTA, FQGNSA. CDR3 coding DNA: TGTGCCAGCAGCACCTGGACTGGCACAGATACGCAGTATTTT. This encodes CASSTWTGTDTQYF.

This clonotype was observed once. A single base separates this from a much larger clone, so it may be a read error. V usage is TRBV12-3 or TRBV12-4 and J usage is TRBJ2-1; D possibly corresponds to TRBD1 (6 bases). This CDR3 spans 15 amino acids. The CDR3 is CASSPGVGSYDEQFF. The CDR3 DNA sequence: TGTGCCAGCAGTCCAGGGGTCGGCTCCTACGATGAGCAGTTCTTC.

V is TRBV9 and J is TRBJ2-7; tentatively, D is TRBD1 (5 bases). There are 14 residues in the CDR3. CDR1 and CDR2 from the germline V gene are SGDLS and YYNGEE. V was pared by 0 bases and J by 7 bases, with 14 bases between. CDR3 in amino acids: CASSVVGRGNEQYF. The CDR3 nucleotides read TGTGCCAGCAGCGTAGTCGGTAGGGGCAATGAGCAGTACTTC.

This clonotype was seen a handful of times. The rearrangement joins TRBV12-3 or TRBV12-4 to TRBJ1-6; D is ambiguous. Trimming pared 4 bases from V and 6 bases from J, leaving 10 bases between. CDR3 length: 14 amino acids. The CDR3 region is CASSSAFGNSPLHF. In DNA form, the CDR3 reads TGTGCCAGCAGTTCGGCCTTTGGTAATTCACCCCTCCACTTT.

The chain recombines TRBV5-1 with TRBJ1-1; 11 bases map to TRBD1. J gave up 3 bases and V 3 bases, and 7 bases lay outside the gene matches. The CDR3 spans 16 residues. From germline, CDR1 is SGHRS and CDR2 YFSETQ. CDR3 protein: CASSWTGGGGDTEAFF. The CDR3 region has the DNA TGCGCCAGCAGCTGGACAGGGGGCGGGGGGGACACTGAAGCTTTCTTT.

This clonotype was observed a few times. The chain uses TRBV6-5 and TRBJ1-5; D is unclear. Germline CDR1 MNHEY, CDR2 SVGAGI. This CDR3 has 13 residues. Between the trimmed V and J ends, which lost 5 bases and 6 bases, there was a span of 11 bases. The CDR3 sequence is CASSDSAVQPQHF. The CDR3 nucleotides read TGTGCCAGCAGTGATTCGGCGGTTCAGCCCCAGCATTTT.